This is a list of T cell receptor beta chains from one sample in a study of cytomegalovirus exposure and HLA in healthy donors. The protocol was immunoSEQ multiplex PCR, while the TCRdb copy is restricted to in-frame clones and leaves out a portion. The sample records 150,000 to 200,000 clones, approximately 82% being singletons. Sequenced sample: PBMCs. The receptors come from a young woman in good health and CMV-seropositive. Each CDR3 is given with its conserved first and last residue. Fields, in order: CDR3 DNA, CDR3 protein, D gene, clone size, V gene, J gene. The D gene is left open where the match is weak. Part of the rows lack a size; the others show once, few, many or a class for expanded clones.

CDR3nt: TGCGCCAGCAGCTTAGTCGACAGGGAAGCCGGGGAGCTGTTTTTT
CDR3aa: CASSLVDREAGELFF
d_gene: TRBD1
abundance: once
v_gene: TRBV5-1
j_gene: TRBJ2-2

CDR3nt: TGTGCCAGCAGCGGACTCACTGAAGCTTTCTTT
CDR3aa: CASSGLTEAFF
d_gene: NA
abundance: once
v_gene: TRBV28
j_gene: TRBJ1-1

CDR3nt: TGTGCCAGCAGTTACTCCTCTGACAGGAGCGGCACCTTC
CDR3aa: CASSYSSDRSGTF
d_gene: NA
abundance: NA
v_gene: TRBV6-5
j_gene: TRBJ1-2

CDR3nt: TGTGCCAGCAGTTTAGCTGGGACTGGGAAAAACATTCAGTACTTC
CDR3aa: CASSLAGTGKNIQYF
d_gene: NA
abundance: few
v_gene: TRBV28
j_gene: TRBJ2-4

CDR3nt: TGTGCCAGCAGTTACACTAGCGGGGGGGCAGAGACCCAGTACTTC
CDR3aa: CASSYTSGGAETQYF
d_gene: TRBD2
abundance: NA
v_gene: TRBV6-5
j_gene: TRBJ2-5

CDR3nt: TGTGCCAGCAGCTTGGGCCCGGAGCGGGAGAGGGATTCACCCCTCCACTTT
CDR3aa: CASSLGPERERDSPLHF
d_gene: NA
abundance: once
v_gene: TRBV5-4
j_gene: TRBJ1-6

CDR3nt: TGTGCCAGCAGCCCCGCCGGACTGAAAGAGACCCAGTACTTC
CDR3aa: CASSPAGLKETQYF
d_gene: NA
abundance: NA
v_gene: TRBV5-6
j_gene: TRBJ2-5

CDR3nt: TGTGCCAGTAGTACCGCGGGACAGGTCTACAATGAGCAGTTCTTC
CDR3aa: CASSTAGQVYNEQFF
d_gene: TRBD1
abundance: NA
v_gene: TRBV19
j_gene: TRBJ2-1

CDR3nt: TGTGCCAGCAGCGTTGACAGGGATGAAAAACTGTTTTTT
CDR3aa: CASSVDRDEKLFF
d_gene: TRBD1
abundance: NA
v_gene: TRBV2
j_gene: TRBJ1-4

CDR3nt: TGCGCCAGCAGCTTGGATGCAGGGGCTGGCGAGCAGTTCTTC
CDR3aa: CASSLDAGAGEQFF
d_gene: NA
abundance: NA
v_gene: TRBV5-1
j_gene: TRBJ2-1

CDR3nt: TGCGCCAGCAGCCAAGGCGGACAGGGTGTAAACTTTTATGGCTACACCTTC
CDR3aa: CASSQGGQGVNFYGYTF
d_gene: TRBD1
abundance: NA
v_gene: TRBV4-1
j_gene: TRBJ1-2